Below are 30 T cell receptor beta chains sequenced from a single sample in a study of PD-1 blockade in classical Hodgkin lymphoma. The assay was immunoSEQ multiplex PCR, and TCRdb's table has in-frame clones only and misses some. Of approximately 96,000 clones listed, about 93% are singletons. Time point denoted: cycle 4 day 1 (C4D1), after more than 5 weeks of nivolumab. All patients experienced relapse after autologous stem cell transplantation, and brentuximab vedotin exposure was variable. This sample comprised peripheral blood mononuclear cells (PBMCs), obtained before the fourth cycle of nivolumab. The receptor source for this set is a human donor with classical Hodgkin lymphoma.

The chain recombines TRBV7-6 with TRBJ2-7, with D hard to call. V was shortened by 4 bases and J by 2 bases, with 12 bases between the two germline ends. This CDR3 contains 14 residues. Germline CDR1 and CDR2: SGHVS and FNYEAQ. The CDR3 sequence is CASSSGPLAYEQYF. Here the CDR3 DNA reads TGTGCCAGCAGCTCCGGACCCCTAGCCTACGAGCAGTACTTC.

The CDR3 nucleotides read TGTGCCAGCAGCTTATCGGACAATCAGCCCCAGCATTTT. Translated: CASSLSDNQPQHF. This rearrangement joins TRBV11-2 to TRBJ1-5, with D unclear. CDR1 and CDR2 from the germline V gene are SGHAT and FQNNGV. The V and J ends lost 2 bases and 3 bases respectively, with 5 bases between them. CDR3 length equals 13 residues.

This chain links TRBV5-1 with TRBJ1-2; D possibly corresponds to TRBD1 (6 bases). Per germline, CDR1 SGHRS and CDR2 YFSETQ. This CDR3 comprises 13 residues. Trimming took off 7 bases at V and 2 bases at J, with 12 bases between the two ends. CDR3 sequence: CASSRGGNYGYTF. CDR3 DNA: TGCGCCAGCTCCAGGGGAGGGAACTATGGCTACACCTTC.

CDR3 sequence reads: CASSYMGGYTNYGYTF. In DNA form, the CDR3 reads TGTGCCAGCAGCTACATGGGGGGCTATACTAACTATGGCTACACCTTC. This chain joins TRBV5-8 and TRBJ1-2, with D maybe TRBD1 (6 bases). V was clipped by 3 bases and J by 0 bases, with 15 bases between them. The germline V gene has CDR1 SGHTS and CDR2 YDEGEE. This CDR3 contains 16 residues.

The J gene is TRBJ2-7, the V gene TRBV28; D is unclear. Per germline, CDR1 MDHEN and CDR2 SYDVKM. This CDR3 spans 16 amino acids. Trimming shortened V by 4 bases and J by 0 bases, and 16 bases separated the two germline ends. The CDR3 loop is CASSSPPGWGSYEQYF. The CDR3 DNA reads TGTGCCAGCAGTTCCCCCCCGGGCTGGGGCTCCTACGAGCAGTACTTC.

This chain connects TRBV27 to TRBJ1-3; D call uncertain. CDR1 is MNHEY and CDR2 is SMNVEV in the germline V gene (reference sequence). Trimming cost V 5 bases and J 2 bases, with 10 bases left between them. The CDR3 is 14 amino acids. The CDR3 reads CASSLHHPGNTIYF. CDR3 DNA sequence: TGTGCCAGCAGTCTACACCACCCTGGAAACACCATATATTTT.

This chain uses TRBV19 with TRBJ1-6, with D hard to call. Looked up from germline, CDR1 is LNHDA and CDR2 is SQIVND (reference sequence). The CDR3 runs to 17 residues. Deletions cut 5 bases from V and 0 bases from J, with 14 bases between. The CDR3 DNA is TGTGCCAGTAGTCCCACAGCCCTAAGCTCCTATAATTCACCCCTCCACTTT. Translated: CASSPTALSSYNSPLHF.

This chain uses TRBV19 with TRBJ2-7; D may be TRBD1 (6 bases). Germline CDR1 and CDR2: LNHDA and SQIVND (reference sequence). The CDR3 covers 14 residues. Trimming removed 5 bases at V and 6 bases at J, with 17 bases between. CDR3 nucleotides: TGTGCCAGTAGTCGCTGGGACACCCCGGGCGAGCAGTACTTC. This sequence encodes CASSRWDTPGEQYF.

This rearrangement joins TRBV18 to TRBJ1-1; D might be TRBD1 (5 bases). The germline V gene encodes CDR1 KGHSH and CDR2 LQKENI. The length of the CDR3 is 18 residues. V lost 0 bases and J 0 bases, leaving 17 bases between the germline ends. The CDR3 nucleotides read TGTGCCAGCTCACCACCGGGGCTTGCAGGAATTATGAACACTGAAGCTTTCTTT. It translates to CASSPPGLAGIMNTEAFF.

The genes are TRBV14 and TRBJ2-3, with D perhaps matching TRBD1 or TRBD2 (6 bases each). Germline V gene lookup returns CDR1 SGHDN and CDR2 FVKESK. The V gene lost 3 bases and the J gene lost 8 bases, with 15 bases spanning the gap. CDR3 length equals 14 residues. This CDR3 is CASSQVYEGGTQYF. CDR3 bases: TGTGCCAGCAGCCAGGTGTACGAGGGGGGTACGCAGTATTTT.

The rearrangement joins TRBV14 to TRBJ2-3; the match to TRBD1 covers 10 bases. Germline CDR1 is SGHDN and CDR2 is FVKESK. V shed 5 bases, J shed 5 bases, and the junction held 16 bases outside the gene matches. This CDR3 comprises 18 residues. The CDR3, as DNA: TGTGCCAGCAGCGGCCGGGACAGGGGAGTTAGGTATGGAGATACGCAGTATTTT. This translates into CASSGRDRGVRYGDTQYF. Based on the CDR3 plus reference TRBV14 and TRBJ2-3, the full variable domain is EAGVTQFPSHSVIEKGQTVTLRCDPISGHDNLYWYRRVMGKEIKFLLHFVKESKQDESGMPNNRFLAERTGGTYSTLKVQPAELEDSGVYFCASSGRDRGVRYGDTQYFGPGTRLTVL.

J is TRBJ1-2 and V is TRBV9; a weak D match, TRBD1 (5 bases). Germline CDR1 is SGDLS and CDR2 is YYNGEE. Trimming stripped 0 bases from V and 2 bases from J, with 11 bases between. This CDR3 is built from 15 residues. The CDR3 loop is CASSVDFGDNYGYTF. CDR3 nucleotide sequence: TGTGCCAGCAGCGTAGATTTCGGGGACAACTATGGCTACACCTTC.

This clone was observed a single time. The CDR3 bases are TGTGCCAGCAGTGCGGACAGGGTCAATCAGCCCCAGCATTTT. Amino acids: CASSADRVNQPQHF. The chain uses TRBV28 and TRBJ1-5; 8 bases fit TRBD1. CDR3 length: 14 amino acids. CDR1 MDHEN and CDR2 SYDVKM come from the germline V gene. Trimming at V came to 5 bases and at J to 3 bases, leaving 3 bases not matched to a gene.

The genes are TRBV5-6 and TRBJ1-3; unclear D gene. Germline V CDR1 and CDR2: SGHDT, YYEEEE. The CDR3 runs to 16 residues. Deletions cut 4 bases from V and 0 bases from J, with 14 bases between. In nucleotides, the CDR3 is TGTGCCAGCAGCCGATTACGGACCTCCTCTGGAAACACCATATATTTT. It yields the protein CASSRLRTSSGNTIYF.

The V call is TRBV2, the J call TRBJ1-4, with D possibly TRBD1 on 6 matching bases. Germline CDR1 SNHLY, CDR2 FYNNEI. The CDR3 contains 15 residues. The V end was cut by 8 bases, the J end by 8 bases, with 21 bases between. This CDR3 reads CASHHWGGTGEKLFF. The CDR3 nucleotides read TGTGCCAGCCATCATTGGGGAGGTACAGGGGAAAAACTGTTTTTT.

This clone was recorded only once. The chain couples TRBV29-1 to TRBJ2-3; TRBD2 aligns across 7 bases. Germline V gene data show CDR1 as SQVTM and CDR2 as ANQGSEA. The CDR3 has 15 amino acids. V lost 6 bases to trimming and J lost 1 base; unmatched junction nucleotides: 10. The CDR3 is CSVPLGGGGTDTQYF. The CDR3 DNA reads TGCAGCGTACCCTTGGGGGGGGGAGGCACAGATACGCAGTATTTT.

In this sample, this clone turned up a few times. The gene calls are TRBV28 and TRBJ2-3; no firm D call. The V and J ends lost 3 bases and 1 base respectively, with 8 bases between them. The CDR3 runs to 14 residues. Germline V gene data show CDR1 as MDHEN and CDR2 as SYDVKM. CDR3 sequence: CASSFLAGTDTQYF. DNA for the CDR3: TGTGCCAGCAGTTTTCTCGCGGGCACAGATACGCAGTATTTT. The whole variable domain, remainder taken from reference TRBV28 and TRBJ2-3, is DVKVTQSSRYLVKRTGEKVFLECVQDMDHENMFWYRQDPGLGLRLIYFSYDVKMKEKGDIPEGYSVSREKKERFSLILESASTNQTSMYLCASSFLAGTDTQYFGPGTRLTVL.

The chain uses TRBV27 and TRBJ2-3; D is ambiguous. This CDR3 is 13 amino acids long. The V and J ends lost 6 bases and 4 bases respectively, with 11 bases between them. Germline CDR1 reads MNHEY; CDR2 reads SMNVEV (reference sequence). The CDR3 sequence: CASRPSGPDTQYF. As DNA, the CDR3 is TGTGCCAGCAGACCTTCCGGCCCAGATACGCAGTATTTT.

This chain connects TRBV30 to TRBJ1-2, with 8 bases that match TRBD1. Germline V lookup: CDR1 GTSNPN, CDR2 SVGIG (reference sequence). There are 15 residues in the CDR3. Trimming removed 5 bases from V and 8 bases from J; junction bases left unmatched: 16. The CDR3 loop reads CAWHLLGTGLVGYTF. Written as DNA, the CDR3 is TGTGCCTGGCACCTCCTGGGGACAGGTTTAGTAGGCTACACCTTC.

A single count supports this clone. V and J are TRBV2 and TRBJ2-1, with 14 positions matching TRBD2. The CDR3 loop spans 15 amino acids. Germline CDR1 and CDR2: SNHLY and FYNNEI. The V segment lost 9 bases and the J segment 9 bases; nucleotides outside the gene matches: 10. The CDR3 bases are TGTGCCAGGCCGGGACTAGCGGGGGAGACCGGTGAGCAGTTCTTC. Residues: CARPGLAGETGEQFF.

The V call is TRBV5-4, the J call TRBJ2-5, with D possibly matching TRBD2 (6 bases). The CDR3 contains 16 residues. V shed 4 bases and J shed 4 bases, with 20 bases lying between them. The germline CDR1 and CDR2 sequences are SGHNT and YYREEE (reference sequence). CDR3 sequence reads: CASSERAVLSGETQYF. DNA of the CDR3: TGTGCCAGCAGCGAGCGGGCAGTCCTGAGTGGAGAGACCCAGTACTTC. Together with reference TRBV5-4 and TRBJ2-5, the CDR3 gives the full variable domain: ETGVTQSPTHLIKTRGQQVTLRCSSQSGHNTVSWYQQALGQGPQFIFQYYREEENGRGNFPPRFSGLQFPNYSSELNVNALELDDSALYLCASSERAVLSGETQYFGPGTRLLVL.

V usage is TRBV25-1 and J usage is TRBJ2-3, with 8 nucleotides matching TRBD1. After removal of 7 bases from V and 2 bases from J, the junction contained 8 bases not matched to a gene. Germline V lookup: CDR1 MGHDK, CDR2 SYGVNS. The CDR3 loop spans 15 amino acids. DNA of the CDR3: TGTGCCAGCACCCGACCGGGACAGGCCACAGATACGCAGTATTTT. Translation: CASTRPGQATDTQYF.

The chain joins TRBV19 to TRBJ2-3; maybe TRBD1 (6 bases). The CDR3 loop spans 16 amino acids. The V gene lost 11 bases and the J gene lost 0 bases, with 21 bases spanning the gap. CDR1 LNHDA and CDR2 SQIVND come from the germline V gene (reference sequence). The CDR3 reads CASRPRGAASTDTQYF. CDR3 coding DNA: TGTGCCTCTAGACCCAGGGGAGCGGCTAGCACAGATACGCAGTATTTT.

The J gene is TRBJ2-6, the V gene TRBV27, with TRBD1 matching 9 bases. The CDR3 runs to 15 residues. With 4 bases clipped from V and 4 bases from J, the junction kept 2 bases outside the gene matches. CDR1 and CDR2 (germline): MNHEY, SMNVEV (reference sequence). Here the CDR3 DNA reads TGTGCCAGCAGTTGGACAGGGGTCGGGGCCAACGTCCTGACTTTC. It is translated as CASSWTGVGANVLTF.

The CDR3, as DNA: TGCGCCAGCAGCCAAGGTTTCGGGACAGCCAACACTGAAGCTTTCTTT. Protein: CASSQGFGTANTEAFF. The chain joins TRBV4-1 to TRBJ1-1, with TRBD1 matching 7 bases. The V segment lost 1 base and the J segment 2 bases; nucleotides outside the gene matches: 7. In germline, CDR1 is MGHRA, CDR2 YSYEKL. The CDR3 covers 16 residues.

The genes are TRBV28 and TRBJ2-7, with D tentatively TRBD1 or TRBD2 (5 bases each). The ends were cut back, 4 bases at V and 8 bases at J, with 18 bases in the middle. There are 14 residues in the CDR3. CDR1 MDHEN and CDR2 SYDVKM come from the germline V gene. In nucleotides, the CDR3 is TGTGCCAGCAGTTCCTCCTTGGGGGTGGCCAAGCAGTACTTC. This sequence encodes CASSSSLGVAKQYF.

The V call is TRBV19, the J call TRBJ2-7; possible D gene TRBD1, 5 bases. This CDR3 spans 13 amino acids. V gave up 5 bases and J gave up 5 bases, with 13 bases separating them. From germline, CDR1 is LNHDA and CDR2 SQIVND (reference sequence). This CDR3 reads CASSPQGYNEQYF. The CDR3 DNA sequence: TGTGCCAGTAGTCCTCAGGGATACAACGAGCAGTACTTC.

The chain employs TRBV7-6 and TRBJ2-5; TRBD2 agrees at 12 bases. Germline CDR1 is SGHVS and CDR2 is FNYEAQ. The CDR3 extends over 15 amino acids. V trimming: 1 base; J trimming: 4 bases; junction bases outside the gene matches: 1. The CDR3 region is CASSLETSGRETQYF. The CDR3 DNA follows: TGTGCCAGCAGCTTAGAGACTAGCGGGAGAGAGACCCAGTACTTC. Full variable domain (remainder filled in from reference TRBV7-6 and TRBJ2-5): GAGVSQSPRYKVTKRGQDVALRCDPISGHVSLYWYRQALGQGPEFLTYFNYEAQQDKSGLPNDRFSAERPEGSISTLTIQRTEQRDSAMYRCASSLETSGRETQYFGPGTRLLVL.

V usage is TRBV10-3 and J usage is TRBJ2-7; D tentatively fits TRBD1 or TRBD2 (5 bases each). V gave up 4 bases and J gave up 4 bases, with 5 bases separating them. The CDR3 is made up of 11 amino acids. The germline CDR1 and CDR2 sequences are ENHRY and SYGVKD. The CDR3 region is CAISGGYEQYF. The CDR3, as DNA: TGTGCCATCAGTGGGGGGTACGAGCAGTACTTC.

The chain couples TRBV6-5 to TRBJ1-1; 7 nucleotides agree with TRBD1. V lost 2 bases to trimming and J lost 4 bases; unmatched junction nucleotides: 4. Germline CDR1 MNHEY, CDR2 SVGAGI. This CDR3 has 14 residues. The CDR3 loop reads CASSYLQGGTEAFF. For the CDR3, the DNA is TGTGCCAGCAGTTACCTTCAGGGGGGCACTGAAGCTTTCTTT.